Below, 28 T cell receptor beta chains from the same sample are listed, as sequenced in a study of blood T cell repertoires in COVID-19. Profiled with immunoSEQ multiplex PCR; TCRdb holds only in-frame clones, not every one. The sample has over 150,000 clones, roughly 84% seen once. Sequencing was performed on peripheral blood. The source of these receptors is a man aged 50 to 60 with COVID-19, enrolled during active disease.

The V and J genes are TRBV6-2 or TRBV6-3 and TRBJ1-2; 7 bases fit TRBD1. This CDR3 has 14 amino acids. The V segment lost 2 bases and the J segment 4 bases; nucleotides outside the gene matches: 4. The germline V gene encodes CDR1 MNHEY and CDR2 SVGEGT. The chain's CDR3 is CASSYPGTVYGYTF. The DNA of the CDR3 is TGTGCCAGCAGTTACCCCGGGACAGTCTATGGCTACACCTTC.

The chain links TRBV11-2 to TRBJ2-2; 7 nucleotides agree with TRBD1. CDR1 and CDR2 (germline): SGHAT, FQNNGV. The CDR3 consists of 14 residues. V lost 10 bases to trimming and J lost 5 bases; unmatched junction nucleotides: 10. The DNA for the CDR3 is TGTGCCACGGCCGACAGGGTTGTGACCGGGGAGCTGTTTTTT. Translated: CATADRVVTGELFF.

This clone was recorded once. V and J are TRBV25-1 and TRBJ1-1, with 9 bases lining up with TRBD1. After removal of 6 bases from V and 5 bases from J, the junction contained 4 bases not matched to a gene. This CDR3 has 13 residues. Germline CDR1 MGHDK, CDR2 SYGVNS. The CDR3 nucleotides read TGTGCCAGCAGGTTGACAGGGGGGACTGAAGCTTTCTTT. Translation: CASRLTGGTEAFF.

This CDR3 is CASSESGGGNQPQHF. CDR3 nucleotides: TGCGCCAGCAGTGAGTCGGGGGGTGGCAATCAGCCCCAGCATTTT. The chain recombines TRBV10-2 with TRBJ1-5; TRBD1 is a possible D gene (5 bases). V dropped 0 bases and J dropped 2 bases, with 8 bases sitting between them. The germline V gene has CDR1 WSHSY and CDR2 SAAADI. The CDR3 is made up of 15 amino acids.

This rearrangement joins TRBV9 to TRBJ1-6, with D possibly TRBD1 on 6 matching bases. The germline V and J ends were trimmed by 4 bases and 8 bases, with 13 bases remaining between them. The CDR3 covers 14 residues. The germline V gene encodes CDR1 SGDLS and CDR2 YYNGEE. CDR3 sequence reads: CASSSRDTDSPLHF. Written as DNA, the CDR3 is TGTGCCAGCAGCTCCCGGGACACGGATTCACCCCTCCACTTT. The variable domain in full, with the rest retrieved from reference TRBV9 and TRBJ1-6, is DSGVTQTPKHLITATGQRVTLRCSPRSGDLSVYWYQQSLDQGLQFLIQYYNGEERAKGNILERFSAQQFPDLHSELNLSSLELGDSALYFCASSSRDTDSPLHFGNGTRLTVT.

V is TRBV29-1 and J is TRBJ1-1; D not certain. The V gene's germline CDR1 is SQVTM and CDR2 ANQGSEA. The ends were cut back, 0 bases at V and 5 bases at J, with 13 bases in the middle. The CDR3 is 14 residues long. The CDR3 protein is CSVEDPNWRTEAFF. CDR3 nucleotides: TGCAGCGTTGAAGACCCCAACTGGAGGACTGAAGCTTTCTTT.

V and J are TRBV6-5 and TRBJ2-7, with D unresolved. Trimming removed 0 bases at V and 3 bases at J, with 12 bases between. The CDR3 is 15 amino acids. CDR1 is MNHEY and CDR2 is SVGAGI in the germline V gene. The CDR3 protein is CASSYSVPADYEQYF. DNA for the CDR3: TGTGCCAGCAGTTACTCTGTCCCCGCGGACTACGAGCAGTACTTC.

To note about this clone: Additional DNA sequences in this sample encode the identical CDR3. V and J are TRBV19 and TRBJ2-5, with TRBD1 as a possible D gene (5 bases). V was trimmed by 3 bases and J by 5 bases, leaving 13 bases between them. CDR3 length: 14 residues. Germline assignment: CDR1 LNHDA and CDR2 SQIVND (reference sequence). CDR3 sequence: CASSIRAKGETQYF. The DNA of the CDR3 is TGTGCCAGTAGTATTAGGGCCAAGGGGGAGACCCAGTACTTC.

The chain uses TRBV5-1 and TRBJ2-1; D gene ambiguous. Looked up from germline, CDR1 is SGHRS and CDR2 is YFSETQ. Deletions cut 0 bases from V and 0 bases from J, with 7 bases between. The CDR3 is made up of 15 amino acids. The CDR3 nucleotides are TGCGCCAGCAGCTTGGGACAAAGCTCCTACAATGAGCAGTTCTTC. As protein: CASSLGQSSYNEQFF.

This chain uses TRBV2 with TRBJ2-1; TRBD2 aligns across 10 bases. CDR1 is SNHLY, CDR2 FYNNEI, per germline. This CDR3 has 15 residues. V gave up 4 bases and J gave up 7 bases; unmatched junction bases: 7. This CDR3 is CASSGSEREGNEQFF. The CDR3 nucleotides read TGTGCCAGCAGTGGGAGTGAGCGGGAGGGAAATGAGCAGTTCTTC.

V gene TRBV24-1 combines with J gene TRBJ2-2; no definite D call. The V gene's germline CDR1 is KGHDR and CDR2 SFDVKD. The V and J ends lost 4 bases and 6 bases respectively, with 8 bases between them. This CDR3 has 13 residues. CDR3 protein: CATSDRVAGELFF. The DNA of the CDR3 is TGTGCCACCAGTGACCGGGTGGCCGGGGAGCTGTTTTTT.

This clone was counted once. The rearrangement joins TRBV19 to TRBJ2-2; 7 nucleotides agree with TRBD1. CDR1 LNHDA and CDR2 SQIVND come from the germline V gene (reference sequence). The CDR3 has 15 amino acids. The trim removed 7 bases at V and 1 base at J, leaving 6 bases unmatched. The CDR3 is CASTTGTVNTGELFF. The DNA for the CDR3 is TGTGCCAGTACCACCGGGACAGTGAACACCGGGGAGCTGTTTTTT. The full variable domain, with the rest looked up from reference TRBV19 and TRBJ2-2, is DGGITQSPKYLFRKEGQNVTLSCEQNLNHDAMYWYRQDPGQGLRLIYYSQIVNDFQKGDIAEGYSVSREKKESFPLTVTSAQKNPTAFYLCASTTGTVNTGELFFGEGSRLTVL.

This clone was observed a single time. This chain joins TRBV19 and TRBJ1-2; D may be TRBD1 (5 bases). V was pared by 4 bases and J by 12 bases, with 12 bases between. This CDR3 region has 11 residues. Germline V gene lookup returns CDR1 LNHDA and CDR2 SQIVND (reference sequence). CDR3 in amino acids: CASSTGLLHTF. DNA of the CDR3: TGTGCCAGTAGTACGGGACTCCTCCACACCTTC.

V and J are TRBV2 and TRBJ2-2; 9 nucleotides agree with TRBD2. The junction had 3 bases not matched to a gene; V was cut back by 4 bases and J by 6 bases. Germline V gene sequence: CDR1 SNHLY, CDR2 FYNNEI. There are 14 residues in the CDR3. The CDR3 loop reads CASSGLAGAGELFF. DNA of the CDR3: TGTGCCAGCAGTGGGTTAGCGGGGGCCGGGGAGCTGTTTTTT.

The chain employs TRBV29-1 and TRBJ2-7; the match to TRBD2 covers 8 bases. Germline-derived CDR1 and CDR2 are SQVTM and ANQGSEA. CDR3 length: 15 amino acids. Trimming cost V 4 bases and J 2 bases; bases outside gene matches: 10. In DNA, the CDR3 is TGCAGCGTTGCACTACTAGCGGAAAAGACCTACGAGCAGTACTTC. Amino acid sequence: CSVALLAEKTYEQYF.

The V call is TRBV5-1, the J call TRBJ1-5; the D is unclear. CDR3 length: 15 residues. V shed 0 bases and J shed 0 bases, with 7 bases lying between them. Germline loops: CDR1 SGHRS, CDR2 YFSETQ. Here the CDR3 DNA reads TGCGCCAGCAGCTTGGATCCATTTAGCAATCAGCCCCAGCATTTT. This sequence encodes CASSLDPFSNQPQHF.

This clone was seen once. This sample includes further DNA sequences coding for the same CDR3. This rearrangement joins TRBV6-5 to TRBJ1-1, with D unresolved. The CDR3 consists of 13 residues. V gave up 0 bases and J gave up 5 bases, with 7 bases separating them. Germline values: CDR1 MNHEY, CDR2 SVGAGI. In nucleotides, the CDR3 is TGTGCCAGCAGTTACTCAGGAGGGACTGAAGCTTTCTTT. Translated: CASSYSGGTEAFF.

The J gene is TRBJ2-5, the V gene TRBV21-1; the DNA was not compared with TRBD2, the D call given in the table. TRBV21-1 is given as a pseudogene. The length of the CDR3 is 16 residues. CDR3: CASSSPNLADRGTQYF. The CDR3 DNA reads as TGTGCCAGCAGCTCCCCCAACCTAGCGGATAGGGGGACCCAGTACTTC.

V is TRBV29-1 and J is TRBJ2-1; D unresolved. The CDR3 contains 13 residues. From germline, CDR1 is SQVTM and CDR2 ANQGSEA. The germline V and J ends were trimmed by 4 bases and 10 bases, with 17 bases remaining between them. This CDR3 reads CSVGERARGEQFF. CDR3 sequence (DNA): TGCAGCGTTGGTGAGCGCGCGCGAGGAGAGCAGTTCTTC.

This clone has a single count. This chain connects TRBV7-2 to TRBJ1-1; no reliable D call. The CDR3 totals 14 residues. Germline V CDR1 and CDR2: SGHTA, FQGNSA. V was clipped by 5 bases and J by 1 base, with 11 bases between them. CDR3 sequence reads: CASSPRSTNTEAFF. CDR3 bases: TGTGCCAGCAGCCCACGGTCTACGAACACTGAAGCTTTCTTT.

The chain combines TRBV11-2 with TRBJ2-5, with D possibly matching TRBD2 (6 bases). Germline-derived CDR1 and CDR2 are SGHAT and FQNNGV. This CDR3 comprises 15 residues. V lost 5 bases and J lost 5, with 18 bases in between. CDR3 region: CASSPRWGDIETQYF. CDR3 bases: TGTGCCAGCAGCCCCCGATGGGGGGATATCGAGACCCAGTACTTC.

The chain joins TRBV5-1 to TRBJ2-1; 10 bases agree with TRBD2. The V segment lost 1 base and the J segment 4 bases; nucleotides outside the gene matches: 5. The CDR3 is 16 amino acids. CDR1 is SGHRS and CDR2 is YFSETQ in the germline V gene. In DNA form, the CDR3 reads TGCGCCAGCAGCTTGACTAGCGGGATGGGTTACAATGAGCAGTTCTTC. Translating it yields CASSLTSGMGYNEQFF.

The chain carries TRBV19 and TRBJ2-3; TRBD2 agrees at 8 bases. Per germline, CDR1 LNHDA and CDR2 SQIVND (reference sequence). V shed 5 bases, J shed 7 bases, and the junction held 14 bases outside the gene matches. The CDR3 covers 16 residues. DNA for the CDR3: TGTGCCAGTAGTGTGAGCGGGAGAGCTCAGCTAAATACGCAGTATTTT. Its protein is CASSVSGRAQLNTQYF.

CDR3 sequence (DNA): TGTGCCATCAGGAGGTCCCAGTCTGGGGCCAACGTCCTGACTTTC. Amino acids: CAIRRSQSGANVLTF. This chain links TRBV10-3 with TRBJ2-6, with unresolved D. The CDR3 length is 15 residues. The germline V gene encodes CDR1 ENHRY and CDR2 SYGVKD. V was pared by 6 bases and J by 1 base, with 10 bases between.

The genes are TRBV28 and TRBJ1-1; D unclear. V was cut by 10 bases and J by 8 bases, with 17 bases left in between. The CDR3 has 12 residues. Per germline, CDR1 MDHEN and CDR2 SYDVKM. The DNA of the CDR3 is TGTGCCACCCTCGTCGGAGGTAAAGAAGCTTTCTTT. Its translation is CATLVGGKEAFF.

The chain has TRBV6-5 and TRBJ2-5, with TRBD2 identical over 11 bases. The trim removed 5 bases at V and 5 bases at J, leaving 7 bases unmatched. Germline CDR1 MNHEY, CDR2 SVGAGI. The CDR3 spans 15 residues. CDR3 sequence reads: CASSPTSGGPETQYF. As DNA, the CDR3 is TGTGCCAGCAGTCCAACTAGCGGGGGCCCCGAGACCCAGTACTTC.

This rearrangement joins TRBV5-1 to TRBJ2-2; D is perhaps TRBD2 (6 bases). CDR1 is SGHRS, CDR2 YFSETQ, per germline. The CDR3 is 18 amino acids. V gave up 3 bases and J gave up 0 bases, with 18 bases separating them. The CDR3 reads CASSWAPLASPNTGELFF. The CDR3 DNA is TGCGCCAGCAGCTGGGCTCCTCTAGCGTCCCCGAACACCGGGGAGCTGTTTTTT.

The J gene is TRBJ2-5, the V gene TRBV19; 10 bases align to TRBD2. J was trimmed by 0 bases and V by 5 bases; bases with no gene match: 6. Per germline, CDR1 LNHDA and CDR2 SQIVND (reference sequence). The CDR3 runs 16 residues. The CDR3 loop reads CASSVWTSGNQETQYF. As DNA, the CDR3 is TGTGCCAGTAGTGTATGGACTAGCGGAAACCAAGAGACCCAGTACTTC.